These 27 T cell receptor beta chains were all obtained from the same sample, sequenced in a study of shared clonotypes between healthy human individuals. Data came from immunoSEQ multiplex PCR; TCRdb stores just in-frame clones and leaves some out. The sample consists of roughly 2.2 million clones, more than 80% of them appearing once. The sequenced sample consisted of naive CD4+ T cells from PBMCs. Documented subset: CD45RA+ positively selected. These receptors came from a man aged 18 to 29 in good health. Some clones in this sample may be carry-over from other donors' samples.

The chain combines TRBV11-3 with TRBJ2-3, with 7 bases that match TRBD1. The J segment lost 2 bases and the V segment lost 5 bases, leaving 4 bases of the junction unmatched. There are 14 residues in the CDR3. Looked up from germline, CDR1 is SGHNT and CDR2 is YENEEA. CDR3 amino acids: CASSPQGNTDTQYF. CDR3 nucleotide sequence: TGTGCCAGCAGCCCACAGGGGAACACAGATACGCAGTATTTT.

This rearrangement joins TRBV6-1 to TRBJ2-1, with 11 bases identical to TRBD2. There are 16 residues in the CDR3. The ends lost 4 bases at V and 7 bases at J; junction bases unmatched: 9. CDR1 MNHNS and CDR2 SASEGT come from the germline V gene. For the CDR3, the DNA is TGTGCCAGCAGTGTATCCGGGACTAGCGGTTTTAATGAGCAGTTCTTC. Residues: CASSVSGTSGFNEQFF.

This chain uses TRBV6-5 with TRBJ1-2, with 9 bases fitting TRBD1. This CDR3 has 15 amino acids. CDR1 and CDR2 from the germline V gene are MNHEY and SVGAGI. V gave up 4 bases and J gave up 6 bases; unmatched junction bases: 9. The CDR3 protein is CASSSHGQGWNGYTF. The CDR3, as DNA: TGTGCCAGCAGTTCTCATGGACAGGGGTGGAATGGCTACACCTTC.

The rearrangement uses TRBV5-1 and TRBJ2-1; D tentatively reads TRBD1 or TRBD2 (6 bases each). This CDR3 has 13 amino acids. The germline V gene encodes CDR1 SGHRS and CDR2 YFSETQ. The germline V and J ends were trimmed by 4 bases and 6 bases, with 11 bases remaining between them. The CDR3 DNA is TGCGCCAGCAGCAGACTAGGGGGCAATGAGCAGTTCTTC. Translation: CASSRLGGNEQFF. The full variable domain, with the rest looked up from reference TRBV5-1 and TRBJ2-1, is KAGVTQTPRYLIKTRGQQVTLSCSPISGHRSVSWYQQTPGQGLQFLFEYFSETQRNKGNFPGRFSGRQFSNSRSEMNVSTLELGDSALYLCASSRLGGNEQFFGPGTRLTVL.

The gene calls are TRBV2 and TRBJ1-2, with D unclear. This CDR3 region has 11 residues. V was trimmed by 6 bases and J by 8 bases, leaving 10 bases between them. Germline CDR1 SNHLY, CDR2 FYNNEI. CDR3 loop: CASRTEGGYTF. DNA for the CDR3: TGTGCCAGCAGGACCGAAGGAGGCTACACCTTC.

CDR3 in amino acids: CASNPSAGTDTQYF. CDR3 nucleotides: TGTGCCAGCAACCCCAGTGCGGGCACAGATACGCAGTATTTT. The rearrangement links TRBV9 to TRBJ2-3; D unclear. Germline V gives CDR1 SGDLS, CDR2 YYNGEE. The CDR3 is 14 amino acids. V dropped 6 bases and J dropped 1 base, with 12 bases sitting between them.

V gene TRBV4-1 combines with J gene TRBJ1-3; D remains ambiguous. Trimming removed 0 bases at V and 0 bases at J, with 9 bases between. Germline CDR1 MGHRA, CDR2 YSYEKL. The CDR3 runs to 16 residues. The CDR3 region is CASSQDPGVSGNTIYF. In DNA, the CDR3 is TGCGCCAGCAGCCAAGATCCCGGGGTCTCTGGAAACACCATATATTTT.

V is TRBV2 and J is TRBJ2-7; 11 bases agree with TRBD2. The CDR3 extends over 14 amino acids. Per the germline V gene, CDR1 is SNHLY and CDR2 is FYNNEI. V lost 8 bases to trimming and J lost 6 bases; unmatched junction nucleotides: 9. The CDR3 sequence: CASVSGRGGIEQYF. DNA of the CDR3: TGTGCCAGCGTTAGCGGGAGGGGGGGTATCGAGCAGTACTTC.

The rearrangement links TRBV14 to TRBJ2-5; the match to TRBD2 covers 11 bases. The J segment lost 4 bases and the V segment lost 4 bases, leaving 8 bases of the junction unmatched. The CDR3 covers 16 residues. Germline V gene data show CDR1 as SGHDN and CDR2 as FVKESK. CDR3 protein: CASSPKTSGSSETQYF. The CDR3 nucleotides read TGTGCCAGCAGCCCGAAAACTAGCGGGAGTTCAGAGACCCAGTACTTC.

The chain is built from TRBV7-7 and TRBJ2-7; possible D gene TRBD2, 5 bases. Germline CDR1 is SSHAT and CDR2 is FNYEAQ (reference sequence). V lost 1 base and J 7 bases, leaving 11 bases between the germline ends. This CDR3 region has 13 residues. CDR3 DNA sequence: TGTGCCAGCAGCTTAGTCAGCACGGGGGAGCAGTACTTC. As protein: CASSLVSTGEQYF.

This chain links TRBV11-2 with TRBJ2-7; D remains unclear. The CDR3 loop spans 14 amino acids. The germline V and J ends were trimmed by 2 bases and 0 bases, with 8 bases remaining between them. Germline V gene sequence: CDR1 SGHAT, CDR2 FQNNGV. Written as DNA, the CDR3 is TGTGCCAGCAGCTTATATTCTGTCTCCTACGAGCAGTACTTC. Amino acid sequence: CASSLYSVSYEQYF.

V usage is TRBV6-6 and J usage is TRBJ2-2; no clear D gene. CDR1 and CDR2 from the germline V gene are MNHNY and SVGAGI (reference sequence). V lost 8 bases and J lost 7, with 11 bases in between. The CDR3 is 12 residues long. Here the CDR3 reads CASSTWGGELFF. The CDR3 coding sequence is TGTGCCAGCTCCACTTGGGGCGGGGAGCTGTTTTTT.

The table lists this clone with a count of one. DNA for the CDR3: TGTGCCAGCACCCACGGGGGACAGGGGCCACGGACCCAGTACTTC. It is translated as CASTHGGQGPRTQYF. The rearrangement uses TRBV6-1 and TRBJ2-5, with 10 positions matching TRBD1. This CDR3 has 15 amino acids. V lost 7 bases and J lost 7; bases outside the gene matches: 12. The germline CDR1 and CDR2 sequences are MNHNS and SASEGT.

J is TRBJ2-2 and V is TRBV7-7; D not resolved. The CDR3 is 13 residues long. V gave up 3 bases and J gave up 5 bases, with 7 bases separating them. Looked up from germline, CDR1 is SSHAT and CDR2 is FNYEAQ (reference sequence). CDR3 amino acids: CASSFDETGELFF. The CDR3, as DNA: TGTGCCAGCAGCTTTGACGAGACCGGGGAGCTGTTTTTT.

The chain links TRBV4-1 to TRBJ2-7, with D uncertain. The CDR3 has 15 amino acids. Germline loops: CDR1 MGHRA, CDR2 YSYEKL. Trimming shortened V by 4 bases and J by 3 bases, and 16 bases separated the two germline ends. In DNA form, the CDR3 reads TGCGCCAGCAGCCTATCCGAGAGCAAGGTCTACGAGCAGTACTTC. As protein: CASSLSESKVYEQYF.

CDR3 coding DNA: TGCAGCGTTGAAGAAGGAGAGACCCAGTACTTC. Protein sequence: CSVEEGETQYF. The rearrangement joins TRBV29-1 to TRBJ2-5; D is unresolved. V was cut by 0 bases and J by 4 bases, with 3 bases left in between. CDR1 SQVTM and CDR2 ANQGSEA come from the germline V gene. This CDR3 has 11 amino acids.

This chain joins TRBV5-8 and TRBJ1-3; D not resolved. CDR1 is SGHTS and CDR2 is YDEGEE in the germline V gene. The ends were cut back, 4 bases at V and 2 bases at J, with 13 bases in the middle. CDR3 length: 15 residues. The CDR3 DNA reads TGTGCCAGCAGCCCGAGAGTAGGAGCTGGAAACACCATATATTTT. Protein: CASSPRVGAGNTIYF.

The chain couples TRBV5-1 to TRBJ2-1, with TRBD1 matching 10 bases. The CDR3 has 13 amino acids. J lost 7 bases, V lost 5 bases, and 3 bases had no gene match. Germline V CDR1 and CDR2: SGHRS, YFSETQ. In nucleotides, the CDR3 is TGCGCCAGCAGAACGGGACAGGGGAATGAGCAGTTCTTC. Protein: CASRTGQGNEQFF. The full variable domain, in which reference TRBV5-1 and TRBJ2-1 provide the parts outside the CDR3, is KAGVTQTPRYLIKTRGQQVTLSCSPISGHRSVSWYQQTPGQGLQFLFEYFSETQRNKGNFPGRFSGRQFSNSRSEMNVSTLELGDSALYLCASRTGQGNEQFFGPGTRLTVL.

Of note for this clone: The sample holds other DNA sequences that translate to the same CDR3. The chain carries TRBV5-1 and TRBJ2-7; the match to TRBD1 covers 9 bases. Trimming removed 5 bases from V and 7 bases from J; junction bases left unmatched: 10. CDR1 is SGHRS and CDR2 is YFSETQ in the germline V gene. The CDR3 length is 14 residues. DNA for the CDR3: TGCGCCAGCAGTTCGGGACAGGGTAGCTCGGAGCAGTACTTC. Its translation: CASSSGQGSSEQYF. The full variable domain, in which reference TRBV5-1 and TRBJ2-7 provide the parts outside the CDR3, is KAGVTQTPRYLIKTRGQQVTLSCSPISGHRSVSWYQQTPGQGLQFLFEYFSETQRNKGNFPGRFSGRQFSNSRSEMNVSTLELGDSALYLCASSSGQGSSEQYFGPGTRLTVT.

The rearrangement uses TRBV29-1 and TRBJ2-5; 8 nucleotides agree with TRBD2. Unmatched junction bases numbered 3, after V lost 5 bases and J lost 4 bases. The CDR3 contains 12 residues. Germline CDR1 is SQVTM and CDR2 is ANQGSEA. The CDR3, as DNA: TGCAGCGTTAGCCTAGCGGGAGAGACCCAGTACTTC. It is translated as CSVSLAGETQYF.

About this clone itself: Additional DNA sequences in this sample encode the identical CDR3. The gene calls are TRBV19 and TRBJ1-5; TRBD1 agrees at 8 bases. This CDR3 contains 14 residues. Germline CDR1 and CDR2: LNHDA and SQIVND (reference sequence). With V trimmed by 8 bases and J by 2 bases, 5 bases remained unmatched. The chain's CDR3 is CASRGQGGNQPQHF. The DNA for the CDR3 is TGTGCCAGTCGAGGACAGGGCGGCAATCAGCCCCAGCATTTT. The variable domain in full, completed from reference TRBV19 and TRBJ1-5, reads DGGITQSPKYLFRKEGQNVTLSCEQNLNHDAMYWYRQDPGQGLRLIYYSQIVNDFQKGDIAEGYSVSREKKESFPLTVTSAQKNPTAFYLCASRGQGGNQPQHFGDGTRLSIL.

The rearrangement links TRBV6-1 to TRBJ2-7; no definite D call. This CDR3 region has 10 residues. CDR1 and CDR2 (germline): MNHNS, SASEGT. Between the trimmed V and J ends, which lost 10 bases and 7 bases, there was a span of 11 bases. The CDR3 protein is CATDQREQYF. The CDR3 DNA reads TGTGCCACCGATCAGCGAGAGCAGTACTTC.

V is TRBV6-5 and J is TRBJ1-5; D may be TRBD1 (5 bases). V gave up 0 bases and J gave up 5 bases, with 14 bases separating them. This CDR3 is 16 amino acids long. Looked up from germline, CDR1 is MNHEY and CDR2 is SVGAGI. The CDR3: CASSYSPGDRDQPQHF. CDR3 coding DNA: TGTGCCAGCAGTTACTCACCGGGGGATAGGGATCAGCCCCAGCATTTT.

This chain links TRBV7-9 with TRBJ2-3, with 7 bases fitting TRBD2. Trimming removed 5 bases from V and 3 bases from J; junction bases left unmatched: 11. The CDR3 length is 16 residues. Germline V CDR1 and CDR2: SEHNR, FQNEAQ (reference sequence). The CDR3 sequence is CASSDWTSRRTDTQYF. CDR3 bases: TGTGCCAGCAGCGACTGGACTAGTCGCAGGACAGATACGCAGTATTTT.

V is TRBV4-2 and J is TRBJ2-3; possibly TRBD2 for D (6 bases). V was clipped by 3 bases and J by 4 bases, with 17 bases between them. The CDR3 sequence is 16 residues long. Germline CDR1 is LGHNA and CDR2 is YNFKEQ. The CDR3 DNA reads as TGTGCCAGCAGCCAGTTCCGAGGGGTAGCGGCAGATACGCAGTATTTT. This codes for CASSQFRGVAADTQYF.

The CDR3 reads CASSLTRSRTDTQYF. Here the CDR3 DNA reads TGTGCCAGCAGCTTAACCAGAAGTCGCACAGATACGCAGTATTTT. The rearrangement links TRBV7-3 to TRBJ2-3; D remains unclear. This CDR3 region has 15 residues. Trimming removed 0 bases at V and 1 base at J, with 8 bases between. CDR1 is SGHTA, CDR2 FQGTGA, per germline. Full variable domain (rest looked up from reference TRBV7-3 and TRBJ2-3): GAGVSQTPSNKVTEKGKYVELRCDPISGHTALYWYRQSLGQGPEFLIYFQGTGAADDSGLPNDRFFAVRPEGSVSTLKIQRTERGDSAVYLCASSLTRSRTDTQYFGPGTRLTVL.

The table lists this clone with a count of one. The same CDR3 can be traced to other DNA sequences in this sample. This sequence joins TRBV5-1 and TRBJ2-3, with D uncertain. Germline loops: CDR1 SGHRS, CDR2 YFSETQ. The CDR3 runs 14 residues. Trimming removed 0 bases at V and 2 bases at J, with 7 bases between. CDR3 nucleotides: TGCGCCAGCAGCTTGGGTCAGATCACAGATACGCAGTATTTT. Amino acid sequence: CASSLGQITDTQYF.